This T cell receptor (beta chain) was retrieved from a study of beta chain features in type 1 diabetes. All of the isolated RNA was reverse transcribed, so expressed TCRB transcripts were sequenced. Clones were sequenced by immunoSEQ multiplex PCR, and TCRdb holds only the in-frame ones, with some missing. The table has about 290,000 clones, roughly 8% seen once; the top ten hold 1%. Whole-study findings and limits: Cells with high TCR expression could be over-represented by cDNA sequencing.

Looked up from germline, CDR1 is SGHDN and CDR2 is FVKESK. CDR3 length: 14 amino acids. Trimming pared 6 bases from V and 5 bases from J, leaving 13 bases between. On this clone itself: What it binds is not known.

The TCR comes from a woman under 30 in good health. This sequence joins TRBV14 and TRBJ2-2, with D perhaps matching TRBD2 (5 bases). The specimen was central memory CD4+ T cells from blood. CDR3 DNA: TGTGCCAGCAGTCGGGTCCGAGGGACCGGGGAGCTGTTTTTT. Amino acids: CASSRVRGTGELFF.